Following are 15 T cell receptor beta chains from one sample sequenced in a study of blood T cell repertoires in COVID-19. Libraries were prepared by immunoSEQ multiplex PCR; TCRdb keeps only in-frame clonotypes and omits some of them. Of approximately 65,000 clones listed, 90% were seen once; the top ten hold around 0.52%. Sequences were obtained from peripheral blood. Every receptor here comes from a middle-aged man with COVID-19, enrolled during active disease.

The chain combines TRBV5-1 with TRBJ2-1, with 8 bases lining up with TRBD2. V shed 2 bases and J 7 bases; nucleotides not matched to a gene: 17. Looked up from germline, CDR1 is SGHRS and CDR2 is YFSETQ. The length of the CDR3 is 18 residues. The CDR3 sequence: CASSLGQWGGLDNNEQFF. The CDR3 DNA reads as TGCGCCAGCAGCTTAGGACAGTGGGGGGGACTAGATAATAATGAGCAGTTCTTC.

The chain is built from TRBV4-3 and TRBJ2-1, with 13 bases fitting TRBD2. This CDR3 contains 16 residues. Germline CDR1 LGHNA, CDR2 YSLEER. Trimming removed 4 bases from V and 6 bases from J; junction bases left unmatched: 6. For the CDR3, the DNA is TGCGCCAGCAGCCGCGTCGGGACTAGCGGGGCCAATGAGCAGTTCTTC. The encoded protein is CASSRVGTSGANEQFF.

The chain links TRBV7-8 to TRBJ1-2; 7 bases agree with TRBD1. V was clipped by 8 bases and J by 5 bases; unmatched bases: 11. Looked up from germline, CDR1 is SGHVS and CDR2 is FQNEAQ. The CDR3 contains 14 residues. The CDR3 region has the DNA TGTGCCAGCGCGCCTAACAGGGGAATTTATGGCTACACCTTC. It codes for CASAPNRGIYGYTF.

This clone has just one count. V usage is TRBV28 and J usage is TRBJ1-4, with TRBD1 matching over 11 bases. The CDR3 extends over 17 amino acids. The germline CDR1 and CDR2 sequences are MDHEN and SYDVKM. The J segment lost 0 bases and the V segment lost 6 bases, leaving 6 bases of the junction unmatched. Here the CDR3 DNA reads TGTGCCAGCAGCCCGGGACAGGGGGAAGCAACTAATGAAAAACTGTTTTTT. Translation: CASSPGQGEATNEKLFF.

V usage is TRBV19 and J usage is TRBJ2-1, with TRBD2 as a possible D gene (5 bases). Between the trimmed V and J ends, which lost 3 bases and 3 bases, there was a span of 12 bases. This CDR3 spans 15 amino acids. Germline V gives CDR1 LNHDA, CDR2 SQIVND (reference sequence). The DNA for the CDR3 is TGTGCCAGTAGTATCCAGCGGTTAAACTACAATGAGCAGTTCTTC. Its translation is CASSIQRLNYNEQFF.

The rearrangement joins TRBV28 to TRBJ1-2; the match to TRBD1 covers 11 bases. The CDR3 consists of 14 residues. Trimming at V came to 3 bases and at J to 8 bases, leaving 5 bases not matched to a gene. Germline CDR1 is MDHEN and CDR2 is SYDVKM. In DNA form, the CDR3 reads TGTGCCAGCAGTTTCGGACAGGGGGCAATCGGCTACACCTTC. Its protein is CASSFGQGAIGYTF.

The rearrangement links TRBV19 to TRBJ1-2; TRBD1 matches 7 bases. Germline V lookup: CDR1 LNHDA, CDR2 SQIVND (reference sequence). There are 13 residues in the CDR3. With V trimmed by 3 bases and J by 4 bases, 2 bases remained unmatched. This CDR3 is CASSMGQIYGYTF. The CDR3 DNA reads as TGTGCCAGTAGTATGGGACAGATCTATGGCTACACCTTC.

The genes are TRBV9 and TRBJ2-5, with 10 positions matching TRBD1. This CDR3 contains 18 residues. V lost 4 bases to trimming and J lost 0 bases; unmatched junction nucleotides: 12. CDR1 is SGDLS, CDR2 YYNGEE, per germline. This chain's CDR3 is CASSPHPPGTGDQETQYF. As DNA, the CDR3 is TGTGCCAGCAGCCCCCACCCCCCCGGGACAGGGGACCAAGAGACCCAGTACTTC.

The genes are TRBV27 and TRBJ2-1, with TRBD2 matching over 8 bases. This CDR3 comprises 13 residues. Per the germline V gene, CDR1 is MNHEY and CDR2 is SMNVEV (reference sequence). Trimming at V came to 4 bases and at J to 10 bases, leaving 6 bases not matched to a gene. CDR3: CASSSPGGGEQFF. The CDR3 region has the DNA TGTGCCAGCAGTTCCCCCGGCGGGGGGGAGCAGTTCTTC.

The chain recombines TRBV4-1 with TRBJ2-7, with TRBD2 identical over 10 bases. There are 15 residues in the CDR3. V shed 5 bases, J shed 3 bases, and the junction held 7 bases outside the gene matches. The germline gives CDR1 MGHRA, CDR2 YSYEKL. The CDR3 region has the DNA TGCGCCAGCAGCTCACGGACTAGCGGATACTACGAGCAGTACTTC. This sequence encodes CASSSRTSGYYEQYF.

This chain connects TRBV7-9 to TRBJ2-5; TRBD2 aligns across 10 bases. V was clipped by 5 bases and J by 4 bases; unmatched bases: 10. CDR3 length: 16 amino acids. Germline CDR1 reads SEHNR; CDR2 reads FQNEAQ (reference sequence). CDR3 sequence (DNA): TGTGCCAGCAGCCCGAAAAGCGGGAGGGCCCGAGAGACCCAGTACTTC. This sequence encodes CASSPKSGRARETQYF.

The J gene is TRBJ2-7, the V gene TRBV6-1; no clear D gene. The germline V and J ends were trimmed by 4 bases and 0 bases, with 16 bases remaining between them. This CDR3 is built from 16 residues. Germline lookup yields CDR1 MNHNS and CDR2 SASEGT. The CDR3 DNA reads TGTGCCAGCAGTGGGAGCCTAGGCGCTCACTCCTACGAGCAGTACTTC. It encodes CASSGSLGAHSYEQYF.

This clone was seen once. This chain uses TRBV5-1 with TRBJ2-1; 7 nucleotides match TRBD2. CDR1 and CDR2 (germline): SGHRS, YFSETQ. With 4 bases clipped from V and 0 bases from J, the junction kept 13 bases outside the gene matches. This CDR3 region has 18 residues. This CDR3 reads CASSPFKGGGSSYNEQFF. Here the CDR3 DNA reads TGCGCCAGCAGCCCGTTTAAGGGAGGCGGGAGCTCCTACAATGAGCAGTTCTTC. Supplemented by reference TRBV5-1 and TRBJ2-1, the full variable domain reads KAGVTQTPRYLIKTRGQQVTLSCSPISGHRSVSWYQQTPGQGLQFLFEYFSETQRNKGNFPGRFSGRQFSNSRSEMNVSTLELGDSALYLCASSPFKGGGSSYNEQFFGPGTRLTVL.

The chain is built from TRBV27 and TRBJ2-7; D is perhaps TRBD2 (6 bases). Between the trimmed V and J ends, which lost 7 bases and 2 bases, there was a span of 15 bases. Germline V gene lookup returns CDR1 MNHEY and CDR2 SMNVEV (reference sequence). CDR3 length: 14 amino acids. Here the CDR3 reads CASNFLAEPYEQYF. The CDR3 region has the DNA TGTGCCAGCAACTTCTTAGCGGAACCCTACGAGCAGTACTTC.

The chain has TRBV7-8 and TRBJ1-4; D remains unclear. This CDR3 is built from 14 residues. V dropped 5 bases and J dropped 6 bases, with 13 bases sitting between them. Germline V gene data show CDR1 as SGHVS and CDR2 as FQNEAQ. The CDR3 DNA is TGTGCCAGCAGCCTCAACTCTCGGGATGAAAAACTGTTTTTT. It specifies CASSLNSRDEKLFF.